These 2 T cell receptor beta chains were sequenced from one sample in a study of T cell changes during pregnancy in multiple sclerosis. Only in-frame clones appear in the TCRdb table, and some are missing; sequencing was by immunoSEQ multiplex PCR. The repertoire consists of about 68,000 clones, with approximately 90% occurring once and the leading ten covering around 1.4%. The material was peripheral blood, obtained in the third trimester of pregnancy. The source is a female donor with multiple sclerosis, enrolled in a pregnancy study.

This CDR3 reads CASSPGRATDTQYF. For the CDR3, the DNA is TGTGCCAGCTCACCTGGCAGGGCAACAGATACGCAGTATTTT. This chain links TRBV18 with TRBJ2-3; the D gene is possibly TRBD1 (5 bases). The CDR3 consists of 14 residues. Deletions cut 3 bases from V and 3 bases from J, with 10 bases between. In germline, CDR1 is KGHSH, CDR2 LQKENI.

This chain links TRBV7-8 with TRBJ1-1; D remains ambiguous. The CDR3 runs to 13 residues. V was shortened by 5 bases and J by 6 bases, with 13 bases between the two germline ends. CDR1 is SGHVS, CDR2 FQNEAQ, per germline. CDR3 DNA sequence: TGTGCCAGCAGCCCTAGCTTGCACTCTGAAGCTTTCTTT. Amino acids: CASSPSLHSEAFF.